Listed below are T cell receptor beta chains from one sample, sequenced in a study of cytomegalovirus exposure and HLA in healthy donors. Assay: immunoSEQ multiplex PCR; the TCRdb copy retains only in-frame clones and omits some. The sample yields tens of thousands of clones, 72% seen once. Sequenced sample: PBMCs. The receptors stem from a woman aged 45-65 years in good health and CMV-seronegative. Each CDR3 is given with its conserved first and last residue. Each record gives: V gene, D gene, J gene, clone size, CDR3 protein, CDR3 DNA. The D gene is left open where the match is weak. A clone size is listed for some rows: how often the clone was seen (once, few, many), or a class if it is expanded.

TRBV5-6	.	TRBJ2-7	.	CASRSRGYEQYF	TGTGCCAGCAGATCAAGGGGCTACGAGCAGTACTTC
TRBV27	.	TRBJ2-5	few	CASSSPARSGGETQYF	TGTGCCAGCAGTTCCCCTGCCAGATCAGGGGGGGAGACCCAGTACTTC
TRBV7-8	TRBD1	TRBJ1-2	.	CASSLATGWDRGKVNGYTF	TGTGCCAGCAGCTTAGCCACCGGTTGGGACAGGGGGAAAGTGAATGGCTACACCTTC
TRBV19	TRBD2	TRBJ2-1	.	CAVWLSAGRESLWRPWVNEQFF	TGTGCCGTGTGGTTGTCGGCGGGGAGGGAGTCTCTTTGGAGGCCTTGGGTCAATGAGCAGTTCTTC
TRBV4-1	TRBD2	TRBJ2-7	.	CASSLGLADYEQYF	TGCGCCAGCAGCCTAGGACTAGCGGACTACGAGCAGTACTTC
TRBV28	TRBD1	TRBJ2-3	.	CASSFPEGALTDTQYF	TGTGCCAGCAGTTTCCCCGAGGGGGCGCTCACAGATACGCAGTATTTT
TRBV4-3	TRBD2	TRBJ2-1	.	CASSLTRTSEKFF	TGCGCCAGCAGCCTTACTAGGACTAGCGAGAAGTTCTTC
TRBV10-3	.	TRBJ2-6	once	CASAFGVPGANVLTF	TGTGCCAGCGCATTCGGGGTCCCTGGGGCCAACGTCCTGACTTTC
TRBV19	.	TRBJ1-1	.	CASRWAGMNTEAFF	TGTGCCAGTAGGTGGGCAGGGATGAACACTGAAGCTTTCTTT
TRBV13	TRBD2	TRBJ2-1	.	CASSFQRGDNEQFF	TGTGCCAGCAGCTTCCAGCGGGGGGACAATGAGCAGTTCTTC
TRBV2	TRBD1	TRBJ2-2	.	CASSEVGTGNTGELFF	TGTGCCAGCAGTGAAGTGGGGACAGGTAACACCGGGGAGCTGTTTTTT
TRBV6-5	.	TRBJ2-5	.	CASTTTGGSGTQYF	TGTGCCAGCACGACGACCGGCGGGTCCGGGACCCAGTACTTC
TRBV19	.	TRBJ2-3	few	CASRPGTASTHTQYF	TGTGCCAGTAGGCCAGGGACTGCCTCCACACATACGCAGTATTTT
TRBV28	.	TRBJ1-6	.	CASSSPSLAGTNSPLHF	TGTGCCAGCAGTTCACCCTCCTTGGCGGGAACCAATTCACCCCTCCACTTT
TRBV9	TRBD2	TRBJ2-3	.	CASSVVGGGLTDTQYF	TGTGCCAGCAGCGTGGTTGGCGGGGGGCTCACAGATACGCAGTATTTT
TRBV11-2	.	TRBJ2-7	.	CASSLVRRDSYEQYF	TGTGCCAGCAGCTTAGTTCGCAGGGACTCCTACGAGCAGTACTTC
TRBV7-9	.	TRBJ1-1	few	CSAGRGLDEAFF	TGTTCCGCGGGGCGAGGGCTCGATGAAGCTTTCTTT
TRBV5-1	TRBD2	TRBJ2-2	once	CASSLAGGAGELFF	TGCGCCAGCAGCTTGGCGGGGGGGGCCGGGGAGCTGTTTTTT
TRBV28	.	TRBJ1-5	.	CASSPGRGDQPQHF	TGTGCCAGCAGTCCAGGGAGGGGGGATCAGCCCCAGCATTTT
TRBV7-2	TRBD2	TRBJ2-7	.	CASSFAGDYEQYF	TGTGCCAGCAGTTTTGCGGGGGACTACGAGCAGTACTTC
TRBV5-6	.	TRBJ1-4	.	CASSLLGDIREKLFF	TGTGCCAGCAGCTTATTGGGAGACATCCGTGAAAAACTGTTTTTT
TRBV10-3	.	TRBJ1-1	.	CAISGQLNTEAFF	TGTGCCATCAGTGGACAGCTGAACACTGAAGCTTTCTTT
TRBV4-3	TRBD1	TRBJ2-5	.	CASSQDRARVETQYF	TGCGCCAGCAGCCAGGACAGGGCAAGGGTGGAGACCCAGTACTTC
TRBV18	.	TRBJ1-1	.	CASSPTALNTEAFF	TGTGCCAGCTCACCGACAGCCCTGAACACTGAAGCTTTCTTT
TRBV27	TRBD2	TRBJ2-1	.	CASRPGLANNEQFF	TGTGCCAGCAGACCCGGACTAGCGAACAATGAGCAGTTCTTC
TRBV28	TRBD1	TRBJ2-1	few	CASSIPGQENNEQFF	TGTGCCAGCAGTATACCGGGACAGGAGAACAATGAGCAGTTCTTC
TRBV19	.	TRBJ1-6	.	CASRRGGGSDSPLHF	TGTGCCAGTAGAAGGGGAGGTGGATCGGATTCACCCCTCCACTTT
TRBV7-2	.	TRBJ1-5	.	CASSTQGQGQPQHF	TGTGCCAGCAGCACTCAGGGTCAGGGTCAGCCCCAGCATTTT
TRBV27	.	TRBJ1-3	.	CASSPGAATFGNTIYF	TGTGCCAGCAGTCCAGGGGCAGCCACATTTGGAAACACCATATATTTT
TRBV29-1	TRBD2	TRBJ2-1	.	CSAATSGSYNEQFF	TGCAGCGCCGCGACTAGCGGCTCCTACAATGAGCAGTTCTTC
TRBV7-2	TRBD1	TRBJ1-2	.	CASSAGSVTGGYGGYTF	TGTGCCAGCAGCGCGGGGAGTGTGACAGGGGGCTATGGAGGCTACACCTTC
TRBV30	TRBD1	TRBJ2-5	.	CAWSEPGQQETQYF	TGTGCCTGGAGTGAGCCGGGACAGCAAGAGACCCAGTACTTC